This T cell receptor beta chain was sequenced in a study of T cell responses to AZD1222 COVID-19 vaccine. TCRdb's copy holds only in-frame clones and misses some; the assay was immunoSEQ multiplex PCR. In the table there are under 150,000 clones, 85% to 95% of which are singletons. V lost 3 bases to trimming and J lost 6 bases, with 12 bases between them. The CDR3 runs 14 residues. Germline V gene lookup returns CDR1 MDHEN and CDR2 SYDVKM. V and J are TRBV28 and TRBJ1-5; the D gene is possibly TRBD1 (5 bases). The TCR was taken from an adult who received the AZD1222 COVID-19 vaccine. The source was peripheral blood, collected 28 days after the second AZD1222 dose. The CDR3 DNA follows: TGTGCCAGCAGTTTTAGGGCAGGGAGTCAGCCCCAGCATTTT. Protein: CASSFRAGSQPQHF.